This T cell receptor (beta chain) was captured in a study of tissue T cells after allogeneic stem cell transplantation (dated by TCRdb to the early 2020s). Regarding the study in general: The study profiled TCR beta repertoires in many tissues obtained from research autopsies of patients with and without GVHD, and also in mouse models of GVHD. The human arm was a prospective observational study without blinding or randomization.

The study at large found these results: Blood and spleen T cells captured only a limited portion of the TCR repertoire detected in tissues, in both patients and mice. Which tissue TCRs were alloreactive or antigen-specific was not determined in the study, and some clones might have been persisting host cells. Within patients, how anatomically similar tissues were was a major factor shaping TCR repertoire composition, regardless of disease or transplant status. The patient cohort was small and clinically heterogeneous, and sampling depth was acknowledged as a limitation. Only a few T cell clones appeared in more than one patient, yet motif-based clustering showed tissue-specific repertoire signatures that were shared between patients.

To prepare the library, the immunoSEQ multiplex PCR assay was applied. TCRbeta CDR3 sequencing was performed at survey depth by Adaptive Biotechnologies, and CDR3 sequences, V/J genes, productive frequency and template counts were reported. Amplification of TCR beta CDR3 regions was performed from genomic DNA rather than from RNA. Processing in the source paper ran as follows. Jensen-Shannon divergence was used to quantify pairwise repertoire overlap between tissues, with a value of 1 indicating complete divergence and a value of 0 indicating identical repertoires. Tissues were clustered by single-linkage agglomerative hierarchical clustering of pairwise JSD values, and the clustering results were displayed as dendrograms. GLIPH2 was run on all patient samples with simulation_depth 1000, kmer_min_depth 3, cdr3_length_cutoff 8, keeping groups with more than two unique CDR3s. A standardized tissue-overlap score extrapolated Jaccard GLIPH-group overlap across patients to a standard repertoire size of 1000 clones. To look at how diversity was associated with clinical or experimental variables, linear mixed-effect models were used, with tissue treated as a fixed effect and individual treated as a random effect. TCRdb carries this immuneACCESS record with in-frame sequences only. Its versions omit some clonotypes, under half of them owing to an unresolved V gene in the studies checked, with the rest unexplained. The V and J calls and clone size are taken from that table; D and trimming were inferred from the DNA. This sample is represented by approximately 45,000 clones; about three quarters of them were singletons. The ten largest make up about 0.55% of the sample.

Points on this clone: Its antigen has not been determined. Gene names and germline sequences refer to the mouse in this case. The read gets to within 1 residue of the CDR3 end, and the germline J gene fills in the rest.

The germline V gene (reference sequence) yields FNHDT for CDR1 and SITEND for CDR2. From cysteine to phenylalanine, the CDR3 is 14 amino acids long. The DNA has 39 bases, all within the CDR3, and is read from base 1. The junction shows trimming of 0 bases on V and 3 bases on J, plus 9 bases between the germline ends. The sample comprised sorted cells pooled from one or two spleens. This clonotype was sampled from a pool of C57BL/6 mice in good health. The V gene is TRBV19 and the J gene is TRBJ1-2, and possibly TRBD1, on 5 matching bases. The part of the CDR3 DNA that was read is TGTGCCAGCAGTATAGGCAGGGAGGACTCCGACTACACC. The translation is CASSIGREDSDYT. The whole CDR3 region reads CASSIGREDSDYTF. With the portions outside the CDR3 filled from the reference TRBV19 and TRBJ1-2 genes, the complete variable region becomes GGIITQTPKFLIGQEGQKLTLKCQQNFNHDTMYWYRQDSGKGLRLIYYSITENDLQKGDLSEGYDASREKKSSFSLTVTSAQKNEMAVFLCASSIGREDSDYTFGSGTRLLVI.